A single sample is the source of the 5 T cell receptor beta chains below, sequenced in a study of radiation and T cells in renal cell carcinoma. Generated by immunoSEQ multiplex PCR, the TCRdb table keeps only in-frame clones and is missing some. The table shows roughly 90,000 clones, with just under 85% occurring only once. Time point defined: blood 4 weeks post-SBRT, at nephrectomy. As for treatment: 15 Gy SBRT to primary tumor, nephrectomy 4 weeks later. Sequences were derived from blood, sampled from a patient whose treatment included radiotherapy and nephrectomy. Every receptor here comes from a middle-aged man with renal cell carcinoma.

This clone was seen only once. The rearrangement joins TRBV7-3 to TRBJ1-1; 7 nucleotides align to TRBD1. V lost 5 bases and J lost 1; bases outside the gene matches: 4. Per germline, CDR1 SGHTA and CDR2 FQGTGA. The CDR3 extends over 14 amino acids. CDR3 coding DNA: TGTGCCAGCAGCCTGACAGGGACGAACACTGAAGCTTTCTTT. Protein product: CASSLTGTNTEAFF.

V gene TRBV14 combines with J gene TRBJ1-3; D unresolved. Trimming took 5 bases from V and 1 from J, leaving 3 bases between them. Per the germline V gene, CDR1 is SGHDN and CDR2 is FVKESK. The CDR3 contains 12 residues. DNA for the CDR3: TGTGCCAGCAGCTTTTCTGGAAACACCATATATTTT. This encodes CASSFSGNTIYF. The full variable domain, in which reference TRBV14 and TRBJ1-3 provide the parts outside the CDR3, is EAGVTQFPSHSVIEKGQTVTLRCDPISGHDNLYWYRRVMGKEIKFLLHFVKESKQDESGMPNNRFLAERTGGTYSTLKVQPAELEDSGVYFCASSFSGNTIYFGEGSWLTVV.

This rearrangement joins TRBV5-1 to TRBJ2-7, with 9 bases fitting TRBD1. The CDR3 contains 15 residues. Germline CDR1 and CDR2: SGHRS and YFSETQ. Unmatched junction bases numbered 10, after V lost 3 bases and J lost 6 bases. The CDR3 coding sequence is TGCGCCAGCAGCTCTACGGGACAGGGTTTGGGCGAGCAGTACTTC. Translation gives CASSSTGQGLGEQYF.

This clone was detected a few times. V and J are TRBV2 and TRBJ1-1; possible D gene TRBD1, 6 bases. The germline CDR1 and CDR2 sequences are SNHLY and FYNNEI. The CDR3 sequence is 15 residues long. Trimming cost V 6 bases and J 0 bases, with 14 bases left between them. CDR3 in amino acids: CASSRTEHMNTEAFF. CDR3 nucleotide sequence: TGTGCCAGCAGCCGGACAGAACACATGAACACTGAAGCTTTCTTT.

V is TRBV6-5 and J is TRBJ1-1; a weak D match, TRBD1 (6 bases). Germline CDR1 is MNHEY and CDR2 is SVGAGI. The CDR3 spans 14 residues. The V end was cut by 5 bases, the J end by 1 base, with 11 bases between. The CDR3 loop is CASSPRGGNTEAFF. The CDR3 DNA is TGTGCCAGCAGTCCCAGGGGTGGGAACACTGAAGCTTTCTTT.